This TCR beta chain appears in the sequencing data of a study of OX40 agonist ivuxolimab in advanced cancers. At the level of the study: Participants, 65% to 85% male, averaged roughly 60 years of age, ranging from roughly 20 to 85. Study findings and constraints: With doses of 0.1 to 3.0 mg/kg, CD4+ and CD8+ blood T cells had undergone clonal expansion by week 6. At 0.1-3.0 mg/kg, partial responders had clonal expansion among the lowest observed.

Profiling relied on immunoSEQ multiplex PCR, and the TCRdb table lists in-frame clones only, not all of them. This sample has under 20,000 clones, with 86% found just once. Concerning this clone: Its cognate antigen is unknown.

Per the germline V gene, CDR1 is LGHNA and CDR2 is YSLEER. The germline V and J ends were trimmed by 4 bases and 4 bases, with 19 bases remaining between them. The CDR3 has 16 residues. Source: CD4+ or CD8+ T cells sorted from blood, taken in a trial of the OX40 agonist ivuxolimab. The V call is TRBV4-3, the J call TRBJ1-2; a weak D match, TRBD1 (6 bases). The sequence derives from an adult with an advanced solid tumor such as melanoma, head and neck, liver or kidney cancer. The DNA of the CDR3 is TGCGCCAGCAGCCGTTCAGACAGGCCTACTTTCTATGGCTACACCTTC. Its protein product is CASSRSDRPTFYGYTF.